This T cell receptor beta chain was recorded in a study of Tregs in tolerant kidney transplant recipients. In regard to this clone: What it recognizes is unknown.

Measured with immunoSEQ multiplex PCR; TCRdb has only the in-frame clones, and not every one. The table includes tens of thousands of clones, roughly 93% detected once. CDR1 and CDR2 from the germline V gene are MNHNS and SASEGT. The CDR3 extends over 15 amino acids. Trimming cost V 2 bases and J 6 bases; bases outside gene matches: 7. Study findings and constraints: This study did not directly address biological reproducibility.

The nonmyeloablative bone marrow transplants came from related graft donors, with transient mixed chimerism. Unstimulated regulatory T cells (CD4+CD25+CD127-), CD4+CD25- non-regulatory cells, CD4 and CD8 cells were FACS-sorted from thawed PBMCs. The sequencing used CD4+ T cells from blood (PBMCs), collected 12 months after the transplant. The chain carries TRBV6-1 and TRBJ2-7, with 10 bases matching TRBD1. This sequence was found in a human patient who received a combined kidney and bone marrow transplant. Part of the T cell pool may stem from the graft donor. This chain's CDR3 is CASSEIGTGAREQYF. CDR3 coding DNA: TGTGCCAGCAGTGAAATAGGGACAGGGGCACGCGAGCAGTACTTC.